This TCR beta chain comes out of a study of shared clonotypes between healthy human individuals (dated by TCRdb to 2020 to 2021). With respect to the entire study: A few men and a couple of women, aged 18 to 49 years, made up the cohort. For each donor, CD4 naive and CD4 memory were each given three plates, CD8 naive was given two plates, and CD8 memory was given one plate. To estimate repertoire size and how much clonotypes are shared between individuals, the study performed deep sequencing of blood TCR repertoires from 4 to 6 healthy adults. To increase sequencing depth and limit assay-specific biases, TCR repertoire library preparation and sequencing were carried out by different laboratories using diverse techniques. Each donor's leukapheresis produced roughly between roughly 0.9 and 9 billion PBMCs. Summary of the overall study and its limitations: Incomplete sequencing was indicated by rarefaction of sorted-subset datasets, despite the large sequencing depth. Clonotypes shared by all four sorted-subset donors showed higher generation probabilities than non-shared clonotypes. Naive subsets generally had larger estimated clonotype richness than memory subsets. Because the study included a small number of donors, the genetic and exposure-history diversity represented was limited. Around 5.4% of naive CD4, 3.5% of naive CD8, roughly 2.4% of memory CD4, and approximately 0.4% of memory CD8 clonotypes were shared across several donors. Sampling was limited to blood, and TCR repertoires in tissue likely differ from TCR repertoires in blood. Pairwise subsampling led to the expectation that sequencing depth would affect the degree of clonotype sharing among donors.

Per the germline V gene, ENHRY is the CDR1 and SYGVKD is the CDR2. V is trimmed back by 0 bases and J by 5 bases, and the junction contains 5 bases that no gene match accounts for. The CDR3 goes from the cysteine to the phenylalanine over 16 residues. The retained sequence is limited to the CDR3, 48 bases, with the frame set at the first base. Using the deep immunoSEQ assay, multiplex PCR amplified TCR CDR3 regions from genomic DNA. Extracted genomic DNA from each cell subset was distributed evenly across all wells of several immunoSEQ 96-well plates, and each plate was treated as a replicate. Each replicate PCR for sorted subsets received 150 to 250 ng genomic DNA, equal to about 30,000 T cell genomes. The purified libraries were quantified using a Qubit 3.0 fluorometer, sized with a Bioanalyzer 2100, and then quantified again using the KAPA Library Quantification kit. A separate single-read 150-cycle Illumina NextSeq 550 flow cell was used to sequence each immunoSEQ 96-well plate. On the study's bioinformatics: Because the immunoSEQ output held only junctional sequences and lacked quality scores, the filtering could not match the filtering applied to full-length reads. Sequences were annotated with PyIR, a Python wrapper for IgBLAST v1.9, using IMGT germline references to assign V/J genes and CDR3. Reads were removed for weak V/J assignments (E-value above 1e-6), missing CDR3, stop codons, out-of-frame junctions, or ambiguous translated residues. A V3J clonotype was defined by an identical inferred V gene, J gene, and CDR3 amino acid sequence. Percentage overlap between repertoires was calculated by dividing the number of shared unique clonotypes by the size of the smaller repertoire. Richness of each repertoire was evaluated using RTK rarefaction, the Chao1 estimator, and Recon v2.1 estimates of unobserved clonotypes. OLGA was used to compute generation probabilities for all TCRbeta clonotypes that the gDNA method yielded from four donors. TCRdb carries this immuneACCESS record with in-frame sequences only. Its versions omit some clonotypes, under half of them owing to an unresolved V gene in the studies checked, with the rest unexplained. V, J and clone size were drawn from that table, and D and trimming were deduced from the DNA. Counted in this sample were millions of clones; over 85% of them appeared once. More than 0.1% of the sample belongs to the ten largest clones.

Donors were healthy HIV-negative adults with no recently reported acute infections or vaccinations. Every donor was a Caucasian adult residing in Nashville, Tennessee, USA. CD4+ T cells were enriched by magnetic negative selection; naive cells were then positively selected on CD45RA, and the negative fraction formed the memory subset. Blood was obtained by leukapheresis, after which PBMCs were separated by Ficoll-Histopaque density gradient centrifugation and cryopreserved in liquid nitrogen vapor phase. Analytical flow cytometry was used to check the purity and quantity of every magnetically sorted T cell population. Genomic DNA was isolated from every sorted fraction and measured by UV absorbance on a Nanodrop 2000c. With respect to this clone: Its antigen is still unknown. No base quality information exists; no much larger clone differs at one position.

Sequenced sample: naive CD4+ T cells sorted from blood. The meaning of the sample's cell subset or site label: CD45RA+ positively selected. The TCR sequence derives from a man between 18 and 29 years old in good health. The rearrangement combines TRBV10-3 with TRBJ1-1; 11 central nucleotides agree with TRBD1. The sequenced DNA: TGTGCCATCAGTGAGTCCCGAGGGACAGGGGGTACTGAAGCTTTCTTT. It specifies CAISESRGTGGTEAFF.